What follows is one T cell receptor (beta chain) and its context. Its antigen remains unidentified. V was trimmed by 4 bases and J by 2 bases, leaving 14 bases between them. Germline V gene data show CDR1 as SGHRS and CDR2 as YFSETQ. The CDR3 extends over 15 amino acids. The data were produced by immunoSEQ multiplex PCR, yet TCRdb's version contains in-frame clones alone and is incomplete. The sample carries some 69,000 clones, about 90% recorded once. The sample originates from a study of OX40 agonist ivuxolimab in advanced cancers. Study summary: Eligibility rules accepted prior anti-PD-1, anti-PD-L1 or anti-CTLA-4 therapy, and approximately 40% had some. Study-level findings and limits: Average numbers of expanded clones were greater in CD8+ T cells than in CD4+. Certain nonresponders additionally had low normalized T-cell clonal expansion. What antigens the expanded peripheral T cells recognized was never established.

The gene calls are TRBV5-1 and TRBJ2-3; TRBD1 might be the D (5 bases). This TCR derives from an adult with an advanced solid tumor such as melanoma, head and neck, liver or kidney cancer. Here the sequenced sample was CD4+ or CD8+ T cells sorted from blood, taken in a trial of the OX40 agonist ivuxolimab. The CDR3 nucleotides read TGCGCCAGCAGCACACAGGCGCTAAACACAGATACGCAGTATTTT. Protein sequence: CASSTQALNTDTQYF.